This T cell receptor beta chain comes out of a study of blood T cell repertoires in COVID-19. Overall study: Nucleic acid was either cDNA or gDNA, and it came from T cells, B-cell-depleted T cells, or PBMCs.

Germline loops: CDR1 SGHTA, CDR2 FQGNSA. J was trimmed by 3 bases and V by 7 bases; bases with no gene match: 12. This CDR3 comprises 17 residues. The cohort comprised adults aged about 18 to 90 years residing in around 25 US areas. Clones were read by immunoSEQ multiplex PCR, and TCRdb kept only the in-frame ones, dropping some. The sample consists of around 49,000 clones, roughly 80% of them appearing once. The sequence came from a woman aged 45 to 65 with acute COVID-19. The gene calls are TRBV7-2 and TRBJ2-1; TRBD1 matches 10 bases. The source material was PBMCs or T cells enriched from blood (not recorded which). As DNA, the CDR3 is TGTGCCAGCACCCTCCTGGACAGGGGGTCTTTCTACAATGAGCAGTTCTTC. Its protein product is CASTLLDRGSFYNEQFF.